A single sample gave rise to the 28 T cell receptor beta chains below, sequenced in a study of T-cell reconstitution after alpha-beta-depleted transplantation in children. Preparation of the TCRbeta library involved a method that used unique molecular identifiers. A single record per CDR3 protein comes from TCRdb applying MiXCR to the PCR reads. Of 400,000 to 450,000 distinct CDR3 sequences listed, roughly 43% are singletons. The material was PBMCs, obtained before TCRalphabeta/CD19-depleted stem cell transplant. These TCRs come from a girl under 10 years old with aplastic anemia, due to receive a stem cell transplant.

This clonotype was counted between two and nine times. The chain carries TRBV7-2 and TRBJ2-1; 10 bases line up with TRBD2. This CDR3 spans 14 amino acids. Germline CDR1 SGHTA, CDR2 FQGNSA. V trimming: 7 bases; J trimming: 8 bases; junction bases outside the gene matches: 8. The CDR3 sequence is CASTPGLAFYEQFF. The CDR3 region has the DNA TGTGCCAGCACCCCGGGACTAGCGTTCTATGAGCAGTTCTTC.

The chain employs TRBV5-1 and TRBJ2-3; D may correspond to TRBD1 or TRBD2 (5 bases each). V lost 5 bases, J lost 2 bases, and 15 bases lay in between. Germline loops: CDR1 SGHRS, CDR2 YFSETQ. The CDR3 extends over 15 amino acids. Here the CDR3 reads CASRVLGQVTDTQYF. The CDR3 DNA sequence: TGCGCCAGCAGAGTACTAGGACAAGTCACAGATACGCAGTATTTT. Combining the CDR3 with reference TRBV5-1 and TRBJ2-3 gives the whole variable domain KAGVTQTPRYLIKTRGQQVTLSCSPISGHRSVSWYQQTPGQGLQFLFEYFSETQRNKGNFPGRFSGRQFSNSRSEMNVSTLELGDSALYLCASRVLGQVTDTQYFGPGTRLTVL.

The CDR3 DNA is TGTGCCAGCAGCCAAGTTCATAATGGCGTCAATGAGCAGTTCTTC. This encodes CASSQVHNGVNEQFF. The chain links TRBV4-2 to TRBJ2-1, with D hard to call. Trimming removed 1 base at V and 6 bases at J, with 13 bases between. Germline V gene lookup returns CDR1 LGHNA and CDR2 YNFKEQ. CDR3 size: 15 residues.

The chain joins TRBV20-1 to TRBJ1-1, with D unresolved. This CDR3 is 11 amino acids long. With 7 bases removed from V and 5 bases from J, the gap between germline ends came to 11 bases. From germline, CDR1 is DFQATT and CDR2 SNEGSKA (reference sequence). For the CDR3, the DNA is TGCAGTGTGGCCCGGGGTACTGAAGCTTTCTTT. This translates into CSVARGTEAFF.

This clonotype was detected many times. As DNA, the CDR3 is TGTGCCAGCAGCTTGGTTAGCCAGGCGTCTAGTCCCTTCTCCTACGAGCAGTACTTC. Protein sequence: CASSLVSQASSPFSYEQYF. The chain combines TRBV5-6 with TRBJ2-7; unclear D gene. Trimming took 0 bases from V and 0 from J, leaving 22 bases between them. The CDR3 covers 19 residues. Germline V gene data show CDR1 as SGHDT and CDR2 as YYEEEE.

About this clonotype itself: One base away lies a much larger clone, so this may be a sequencing read error. The chain links TRBV12-3 or TRBV12-4 to TRBJ2-2; D remains unclear. V dropped 6 bases and J dropped 7 bases, with 12 bases sitting between them. The CDR3 runs 13 residues. The CDR3 region is CASSPPWGGELFF. CDR3 DNA: TGTGCCAGCAGCCCCCCTTGGGGCGGGGAGCTGTTTTTT.

This clonotype was counted a single time. The chain combines TRBV29-1 with TRBJ2-1; D may be TRBD1 or TRBD2 (8 bases each). The V end was cut by 6 bases, the J end by 14 bases, with 47 bases between. CDR1 SQVTM and CDR2 ANQGSEA come from the germline V gene. The CDR3 totals 21 residues. The CDR3: CSVERTGPAGTGGPLFYIEFF. CDR3 bases: TGCAGCGTGGAAAGGACAGGGCCAGCAGGAACGGGGGGGCCCCTATTTTACATCGAGTTCTTC.

This clonotype has more than one count but fewer than ten. The chain uses TRBV29-1 and TRBJ2-2; 10 nucleotides line up with TRBD2. J gave up 5 bases and V 6 bases, and 9 bases lay outside the gene matches. CDR3 size: 15 residues. Germline CDR1 is SQVTM and CDR2 is ANQGSEA. The CDR3 coding sequence is TGCAGCGTAGAGCTAGCGGGAGTCGGTACCGGGGAGCTGTTTTTT. It is translated as CSVELAGVGTGELFF.

This chain links TRBV12-3 or TRBV12-4 with TRBJ2-5, with a weak D call TRBD2 (5 bases). There are 13 residues in the CDR3. Trimming pared 7 bases from V and 4 bases from J, leaving 13 bases between. CDR3 DNA sequence: TGTGCCAGCAAAAGTGGACTTCCAGAGACCCAGTACTTC. Translation gives CASKSGLPETQYF.

The gene calls are TRBV3-1 and TRBJ2-1; 10 nucleotides align to TRBD2. Germline CDR1 reads LGHDT; CDR2 reads YNNKEL (reference sequence). The CDR3 is 14 amino acids. With V trimmed by 2 bases and J by 9 bases, 4 bases remained unmatched. The chain's CDR3 is CASSQLAGETEQFF. CDR3 sequence (DNA): TGTGCCAGCAGCCAACTAGCGGGAGAGACTGAGCAGTTCTTC.

This clonotype was found many times. V is TRBV20-1 and J is TRBJ2-5, with a possible D match to TRBD1 (5 bases). From germline, CDR1 is DFQATT and CDR2 SNEGSKA (reference sequence). V lost 1 base to trimming and J lost 2 bases, with 8 bases between them. This CDR3 is built from 13 residues. Here the CDR3 reads CSARAHRQETQYF. Written as DNA, the CDR3 is TGCAGTGCTAGAGCGCACAGGCAAGAGACCCAGTACTTC.

The genes are TRBV20-1 and TRBJ2-1, with no clear D. There are 11 residues in the CDR3. The ends were cut back, 5 bases at V and 7 bases at J, with 9 bases in the middle. In germline, CDR1 is DFQATT, CDR2 SNEGSKA (reference sequence). CDR3 nucleotide sequence: TGCAGTGCTGGTAAGGAGAATGAGCAGTTCTTC. It encodes CSAGKENEQFF.

The J gene is TRBJ1-2, the V gene TRBV7-7; D call uncertain. CDR1 SSHAT and CDR2 FNYEAQ come from the germline V gene (reference sequence). The V and J ends lost 5 bases and 5 bases respectively, with 15 bases between them. CDR3 size: 14 residues. CDR3 sequence: CASSPSSPLYGYTF. The CDR3 DNA sequence: TGTGCCAGCAGCCCCTCGAGCCCCCTTTATGGCTACACCTTC.

This clonotype was detected ten times or more. This rearrangement joins TRBV11-2 to TRBJ2-3, with 12 bases fitting TRBD2. The CDR3 consists of 16 residues. Germline V lookup: CDR1 SGHAT, CDR2 FQNNGV. V lost 5 bases and J lost 2; bases outside the gene matches: 5. CDR3 in DNA: TGTGCCAGCAGCACCGGACTAGCGGGGAACACAGATACGCAGTATTTT. As protein: CASSTGLAGNTDTQYF.

CDR3 nucleotides: TGCAGTGCTAGAGGCAACAGGGGAGAGACCCAGTACTTC. It yields the protein CSARGNRGETQYF. This chain uses TRBV20-1 with TRBJ2-5, with 7 bases fitting TRBD1. This CDR3 is built from 13 residues. CDR1 is DFQATT and CDR2 is SNEGSKA in the germline V gene (reference sequence). V lost 1 base and J lost 4; bases outside the gene matches: 3.

This clonotype was seen ten or more times. The rearrangement joins TRBV5-1 to TRBJ2-7, with unresolved D. Trimming removed 0 bases at V and 3 bases at J, with 10 bases between. Per germline, CDR1 SGHRS and CDR2 YFSETQ. This CDR3 contains 14 residues. The CDR3 sequence: CASSLDAFNYEQYF. The CDR3 DNA reads as TGCGCCAGCAGCTTGGACGCATTTAACTACGAGCAGTACTTC. The full variable domain, with the rest looked up from reference TRBV5-1 and TRBJ2-7, is KAGVTQTPRYLIKTRGQQVTLSCSPISGHRSVSWYQQTPGQGLQFLFEYFSETQRNKGNFPGRFSGRQFSNSRSEMNVSTLELGDSALYLCASSLDAFNYEQYFGPGTRLTVT.

The genes are TRBV7-6 and TRBJ1-2; 11 bases match TRBD1. This CDR3 contains 15 residues. The J segment lost 5 bases and the V segment lost 1 base, leaving 3 bases of the junction unmatched. The germline V gene has CDR1 SGHVS and CDR2 FNYEAQ. The CDR3 coding sequence is TGTGCCAGCAGCTTAGGGACAGGGGGCCTTTATGGCTACACCTTC. Encoded protein: CASSLGTGGLYGYTF.

This clonotype was seen once. The chain has TRBV7-2 and TRBJ2-5; D might be TRBD1 (6 bases). The CDR3 runs to 14 residues. Germline V lookup: CDR1 SGHTA, CDR2 FQGNSA. V lost 4 bases and J 6 bases, leaving 15 bases between the germline ends. CDR3 protein: CASSSSGGRKTQYF. CDR3 DNA sequence: TGTGCCAGCAGCTCTAGTGGGGGCAGAAAGACCCAGTACTTC.

The gene calls are TRBV7-9 and TRBJ2-1; TRBD2 matches 8 bases. The CDR3 extends over 14 amino acids. V lost 3 bases and J lost 5; bases outside the gene matches: 3. In germline, CDR1 is SEHNR, CDR2 FQNEAQ (reference sequence). The CDR3 is CASSFERENNEQFF. The CDR3 DNA sequence: TGTGCCAGCAGCTTTGAGCGGGAGAACAATGAGCAGTTCTTC.

Ten or more counts support this clonotype. V is TRBV20-1 and J is TRBJ2-3; no firm D call. The CDR3 has 10 residues. CDR1 and CDR2 from the germline V gene are DFQATT and SNEGSKA (reference sequence). V was pared by 3 bases and J by 6 bases, with 4 bases between. CDR3: CSASSDTQYF. CDR3 in DNA: TGCAGTGCTAGTTCCGATACGCAGTATTTT.

Many counts were recorded for this clonotype. The J gene is TRBJ1-4, the V gene TRBV12-3 or TRBV12-4, with D perhaps TRBD1 (6 bases). V gave up 2 bases and J gave up 10 bases, with 17 bases separating them. This CDR3 is 15 amino acids long. The CDR3 DNA reads as TGTGCCAGCAGTTTAAGCGGGGGGCGGTGGGGAAAACTGTTTTTT. Translated, it gives CASSLSGGRWGKLFF.

This CDR3 reads CASSPPSPERSYEQYF. The DNA for the CDR3 is TGTGCCAGCAGTCCGCCATCGCCCGAGCGATCCTACGAGCAGTACTTC. The chain carries TRBV6-7 and TRBJ2-7; D gene uncertain. TRBV6-7 is recorded as an ORF, its role being uncertain. This CDR3 is 16 amino acids long. V was shortened by 5 bases and J by 1 base, with 18 bases between the two germline ends.

This chain connects TRBV7-3 to TRBJ2-5, with 7 nucleotides matching TRBD2. CDR3 length: 15 residues. CDR1 SGHTA and CDR2 FQGTGA come from the germline V gene. Germline trimming cut 4 bases from V and 5 bases from J; bases unmatched to any gene: 10. The CDR3: CASSSMGGTRETQYF. The DNA for the CDR3 is TGTGCCAGCAGCTCAATGGGAGGGACGAGGGAGACCCAGTACTTC. The full variable domain, in which reference TRBV7-3 and TRBJ2-5 provide the parts outside the CDR3, is GAGVSQTPSNKVTEKGKYVELRCDPISGHTALYWYRQSLGQGPEFLIYFQGTGAADDSGLPNDRFFAVRPEGSVSTLKIQRTERGDSAVYLCASSSMGGTRETQYFGPGTRLLVL.

This clonotype was seen many times. V usage is TRBV9 and J usage is TRBJ1-2, with a possible D match to TRBD1 (6 bases). Trimming took 1 base from V and 6 from J, leaving 13 bases between them. CDR1 and CDR2 from the germline V gene are SGDLS and YYNGEE. The CDR3 has 14 amino acids. The CDR3 loop reads CASSVRMAGDGYTF. The DNA for the CDR3 is TGTGCCAGCAGCGTAAGGATGGCAGGGGATGGCTACACCTTC.

This clonotype has a single count. The chain links TRBV20-1 to TRBJ2-7; TRBD2 matches at 11 bases. The length of the CDR3 is 14 residues. With V trimmed by 3 bases and J by 6 bases, 7 bases remained unmatched. CDR1 is DFQATT, CDR2 SNEGSKA, per germline (reference sequence). DNA for the CDR3: TGCAGTGCTAGGGGTAGCGGGGGGGCCGCCGAGCAGTACTTC. It specifies CSARGSGGAAEQYF.

The chain employs TRBV23-1 and TRBJ2-3, with TRBD2 as a possible D gene (8 bases). TRBV23-1 is placed among ORFs of uncertain function. The V gene lost 0 bases and the J gene lost 2 bases, with 24 bases spanning the gap. The CDR3 spans 20 residues. The CDR3 reads CASSQSSDREAGALTDTQYF. CDR3 in DNA: TGCGCCAGCAGTCAATCGAGCGACAGGGAAGCGGGAGCCCTCACAGATACGCAGTATTTT.

This rearrangement joins TRBV5-1 to TRBJ2-1, with D perhaps TRBD1 (5 bases). Germline CDR1 SGHRS, CDR2 YFSETQ. Trimming stripped 0 bases from V and 6 bases from J, with 13 bases between. CDR3 size: 15 residues. The CDR3 DNA reads as TGCGCCAGCAGCTTGGCCCCCTCTAGGGGCAATGAGCAGTTCTTC. As protein: CASSLAPSRGNEQFF.

This clonotype was observed a handful of times. The rearrangement links TRBV29-1 to TRBJ1-2; D is ambiguous. Trimming shortened V by 5 bases and J by 4 bases, and 11 bases separated the two germline ends. CDR1 is SQVTM and CDR2 is ANQGSEA in the germline V gene. The CDR3 is made up of 12 amino acids. The CDR3 DNA is TGCAGCGTTTTCGAGGGTATCTATGGCTACACCTTC. It encodes CSVFEGIYGYTF.